This passage covers 25 T cell receptor beta chains from one sample sequenced in a study of memory CD4+ T cells and cytomegalovirus serostatus. Clones were read by immunoSEQ multiplex PCR, and TCRdb kept only the in-frame ones, dropping some. The sample lists just under 40,000 clones, over 65% occurring once. The sort gate was single viable CD3+CD4+CD8-CD45RO+ cells for memory CD4+ T cells. Sequenced input: memory CD4+ T cells from blood. These TCRs come from an adult in good health and CMV-seronegative.

The V and J genes are TRBV4-2 and TRBJ1-1; tentative D call: TRBD1 (6 bases). Trimming shortened V by 0 bases and J by 2 bases, and 31 bases separated the two germline ends. There are 22 residues in the CDR3. Germline CDR1 LGHNA, CDR2 YNFKEQ. Written as DNA, the CDR3 is TGTGCCAGCAGCCAAGATGTCCCGACAGGCCCCGTGTCCGTGGTCGATAACACTGAAGCTTTCTTT. This sequence encodes CASSQDVPTGPVSVVDNTEAFF.

The rearrangement links TRBV18 to TRBJ1-2; no firm D call. CDR1 KGHSH and CDR2 LQKENI come from the germline V gene. With 3 bases removed from V and 4 bases from J, the gap between germline ends came to 12 bases. The length of the CDR3 is 14 residues. The CDR3 protein is CASSPSGSGYGYTF. The DNA of the CDR3 is TGTGCCAGCTCACCCTCGGGCTCTGGCTATGGCTACACCTTC.

This clone appeared a single time. The rearrangement uses TRBV14 and TRBJ1-3, with 8 nucleotides matching TRBD1. The V gene end was trimmed by 4 bases and the J gene end by 2 bases; junction bases not matched to a gene: 4. Looked up from germline, CDR1 is SGHDN and CDR2 is FVKESK. This CDR3 spans 15 amino acids. The DNA for the CDR3 is TGTGCCAGCAGCCCACAGGACAGGGCTGGAAACACCATATATTTT. As protein: CASSPQDRAGNTIYF.

V and J are TRBV5-6 and TRBJ1-1; the match to TRBD1 covers 9 bases. CDR3 length equals 16 residues. Trimming took 4 bases from V and 5 from J; bases not matched to a gene: 12. CDR1 and CDR2 from the germline V gene are SGHDT and YYEEEE. The CDR3: CASSPDRGRMLTEAFF. In DNA, the CDR3 is TGTGCCAGCAGCCCGGACAGGGGTAGAATGTTAACTGAAGCTTTCTTT.

This rearrangement joins TRBV4-1 to TRBJ1-1; 7 nucleotides line up with TRBD1. This CDR3 is built from 14 residues. Germline CDR1 and CDR2: MGHRA and YSYEKL. J gave up 3 bases and V 2 bases, and 3 bases lay outside the gene matches. The CDR3 DNA reads TGCGCCAGCAGCCAAAGGGGGCTGGACACTGAAGCTTTCTTT. It yields the protein CASSQRGLDTEAFF.

The chain carries TRBV19 and TRBJ1-5, with 9 bases identical to TRBD1. Germline CDR1 and CDR2: LNHDA and SQIVND (reference sequence). The CDR3 sequence is 15 residues long. The J segment lost 5 bases and the V segment lost 7 bases, leaving 9 bases of the junction unmatched. The CDR3 nucleotides are TGTGCCAGTAACCCCCGGGACAGGGAGGATCAGCCCCAGCATTTT. Its translation: CASNPRDREDQPQHF.

The rearrangement joins TRBV7-8 to TRBJ1-1; 9 nucleotides line up with TRBD1. Germline CDR1 and CDR2: SGHVS and FQNEAQ. The J segment lost 5 bases and the V segment lost 5 bases, leaving 12 bases of the junction unmatched. The CDR3 is 16 residues long. The CDR3 loop is CASSLGNRGRGTEAFF. CDR3 nucleotides: TGTGCCAGCAGCCTCGGAAACAGGGGGCGCGGGACTGAAGCTTTCTTT.

CDR3 protein: CASSSSGGTDTQYF. CDR3 nucleotide sequence: TGTGCCAGCAGTTCATCAGGGGGCACAGATACGCAGTATTTT. The chain carries TRBV2 and TRBJ2-3; a possible D gene is TRBD1 (6 bases). Per the germline V gene, CDR1 is SNHLY and CDR2 is FYNNEI. This CDR3 is 14 amino acids long. The germline V and J ends were trimmed by 5 bases and 1 base, with 10 bases remaining between them.

This clone was detected once. The chain recombines TRBV5-6 with TRBJ2-1; D might be TRBD2 (7 bases). The CDR3 sequence is 15 residues long. Germline loops: CDR1 SGHDT, CDR2 YYEEEE. Trimming left V 2 bases short and J 6 bases short, with 15 bases between. The CDR3 sequence: CASSFAGAGPNEQFF. The CDR3 coding sequence is TGTGCCAGCAGCTTCGCGGGGGCCGGGCCCAATGAGCAGTTCTTC.

J is TRBJ1-2 and V is TRBV10-3; tentative D call: TRBD1 (5 bases). Germline assignment: CDR1 ENHRY and CDR2 SYGVKD. V was trimmed by 10 bases and J by 5 bases, leaving 11 bases between them. There are 11 residues in the CDR3. CDR3 sequence reads: CATAGGYGYTF. In DNA, the CDR3 is TGTGCCACCGCGGGGGGGTATGGCTACACCTTC.

To note about this clone: Other DNA sequences of this sample code for an identical CDR3. The chain carries TRBV6-1 and TRBJ1-2, with D uncertain. Trimming removed 1 base from V and 3 bases from J, with 3 bases in between. The CDR3 consists of 12 residues. Germline CDR1 reads MNHNS; CDR2 reads SASEGT. This CDR3 reads CASSEGYYGYTF. The CDR3 bases are TGTGCCAGCAGTGAAGGGTACTATGGCTACACCTTC.

The count of this clone is one. This chain joins TRBV6-1 and TRBJ2-7; maybe TRBD2 (5 bases). CDR3 length: 12 residues. Germline V CDR1 and CDR2: MNHNS, SASEGT. The CDR3 sequence: CVTKREIYEQYF. In DNA, the CDR3 is TGTGTCACCAAGAGGGAGATCTACGAGCAGTACTTC.

The V gene is TRBV6-5, the J gene TRBJ2-5, with TRBD2 matching over 7 bases. CDR1 is MNHEY and CDR2 is SVGAGI in the germline V gene. With 5 bases clipped from V and 3 bases from J, the junction kept 9 bases outside the gene matches. The CDR3 is 15 amino acids. The CDR3 here is CASSRGGTAKETQYF. For the CDR3, the DNA is TGTGCCAGCAGTAGGGGAGGGACGGCGAAAGAGACCCAGTACTTC.

CDR3 in DNA: TGTGCCAGCAGCTTCGGCGGGGGGGCCCCCGGGGAGCTGTTTTTT. Amino acids: CASSFGGGAPGELFF. The chain joins TRBV11-2 to TRBJ2-2; 9 nucleotides line up with TRBD2. The CDR3 contains 15 residues. Germline V lookup: CDR1 SGHAT, CDR2 FQNNGV. Trimming took 3 bases from V and 6 from J; bases not matched to a gene: 5.

The chain is built from TRBV30 and TRBJ1-4, with D tentatively TRBD1 (6 bases). The V end was cut by 0 bases, the J end by 4 bases, with 12 bases between. Germline V gene sequence: CDR1 GTSNPN, CDR2 SVGIG (reference sequence). The CDR3 is 15 residues long. CDR3 protein: CAWSVRQVVNEKLFF. The DNA of the CDR3 is TGTGCCTGGAGTGTACGACAGGTCGTTAATGAAAAACTGTTTTTT.

V is TRBV5-4 and J is TRBJ2-2; D gene unclear. The length of the CDR3 is 14 residues. Between the trimmed V and J ends, which lost 4 bases and 8 bases, there was a span of 15 bases. Germline values: CDR1 SGHNT, CDR2 YYREEE (reference sequence). CDR3 sequence (DNA): TGTGCCAGCAGCCCCTTAAGAGGACCGGGGGAGCTGTTTTTT. Its protein is CASSPLRGPGELFF.

This clone was found once. The chain has TRBV7-3 and TRBJ1-1; no firm D call. Between the trimmed V and J ends, which lost 2 bases and 5 bases, there was a span of 9 bases. CDR1 and CDR2 (germline): SGHTA, FQGTGA. The CDR3 is 13 amino acids. The CDR3 region has the DNA TGTGCCAGCAGCTTAGGGCAGAGGACTGAAGCTTTCTTT. This encodes CASSLGQRTEAFF.

The gene calls are TRBV5-5 and TRBJ1-2, with TRBD1 matching over 10 bases. CDR1 SGHKS and CDR2 YYEKEE come from the germline V gene (reference sequence). V lost 3 bases, J lost 4 bases, and 3 bases stayed unmatched. CDR3 length equals 14 residues. CDR3 protein: CASSSGQGGYGYTF. The CDR3 DNA follows: TGTGCCAGCAGCTCCGGACAGGGGGGCTATGGCTACACCTTC.

The V gene is TRBV4-1, the J gene TRBJ2-3; a possible D gene is TRBD2 (6 bases). CDR3 size: 17 residues. Trimming shortened V by 5 bases and J by 2 bases, and 20 bases separated the two germline ends. The germline V gene has CDR1 MGHRA and CDR2 YSYEKL. The CDR3 DNA is TGCGCCAGCAGCAATTTTTGGGAGGTAGCGCCCACAGATACGCAGTATTTT. It encodes CASSNFWEVAPTDTQYF.

The V gene is TRBV6-4, the J gene TRBJ1-1; D is ambiguous. Trimming pared 4 bases from V and 7 bases from J, leaving 13 bases between. CDR3 length: 13 amino acids. The germline CDR1 and CDR2 sequences are MRHNA and SNTAGT. Here the CDR3 DNA reads TGTGCCAGCAGTGGCCGATCAGGAGGTGAAGCTTTCTTT. Amino acids: CASSGRSGGEAFF.

This rearrangement joins TRBV6-5 to TRBJ2-7; D may correspond to TRBD1 or TRBD2 (7 bases each). The germline gives CDR1 MNHEY, CDR2 SVGAGI. This CDR3 is built from 15 residues. Trimming removed 5 bases at V and 0 bases at J, with 14 bases between. The CDR3 nucleotides read TGTGCCAGCAGTCCACGCAGGGGGGGCTCCTACGAGCAGTACTTC. Protein: CASSPRRGGSYEQYF.

The J gene is TRBJ2-1, the V gene TRBV10-3, with 12 nucleotides matching TRBD2. Germline V lookup: CDR1 ENHRY, CDR2 SYGVKD. The CDR3 runs to 15 residues. V lost 6 bases, J lost 8 bases, and 8 bases stayed unmatched. The DNA of the CDR3 is TGTGCCATCAGGCCTCTAGCGGGGGGGCCTTATGAGCAGTTCTTC. It is translated as CAIRPLAGGPYEQFF.

The CDR3 spells CASSPTGPSTDTQYF. CDR3 nucleotide sequence: TGTGCCAGCAGCCCGACAGGACCTTCCACAGATACGCAGTATTTT. This chain uses TRBV2 with TRBJ2-3, with D maybe TRBD1 (6 bases). This CDR3 comprises 15 residues. The germline CDR1 and CDR2 sequences are SNHLY and FYNNEI. V was trimmed by 6 bases and J by 2 bases, leaving 15 bases between them.

Details on this clone: The sample carries other DNA sequences with the same CDR3. The chain couples TRBV6-1 to TRBJ2-7; TRBD2 is a possible D gene (6 bases). The germline V gene has CDR1 MNHNS and CDR2 SASEGT. Trimming removed 5 bases from V and 3 bases from J, with 17 bases in between. This CDR3 is built from 15 residues. The CDR3 DNA follows: TGTGCCAGCAGTTCCCTTGGGGGGAGTAGCTACGAGCAGTACTTC. Its protein product is CASSSLGGSSYEQYF.

V and J are TRBV5-6 and TRBJ1-2, with D unclear. The CDR3 has 17 amino acids. Germline CDR1 and CDR2: SGHDT and YYEEEE. Between the trimmed V and J ends, which lost 2 bases and 0 bases, there was a span of 17 bases. The CDR3 loop is CASSFGKGLYANYGYTF. The CDR3 region has the DNA TGTGCCAGCAGCTTCGGTAAAGGACTCTATGCTAACTATGGCTACACCTTC.